The 18 T cell receptor beta chains listed next were all sequenced from one sample in a study of cytomegalovirus exposure and HLA in healthy donors. The PCR contained 60 Vbeta and 13 Jbeta primers. Clones were sequenced by immunoSEQ multiplex PCR, and TCRdb holds only the in-frame ones, with some missing. The table lists about 120,000 clones, around 60% of them singletons. Sequencing was carried out using PBMCs. All receptors come from a woman aged 40 to 55 in good health and CMV-seropositive.

The chain recombines TRBV9 with TRBJ1-1; no firm D call. Germline V lookup: CDR1 SGDLS, CDR2 YYNGEE. The V gene lost 0 bases and the J gene lost 1 base, with 4 bases spanning the gap. The CDR3 runs 13 residues. In DNA, the CDR3 is TGTGCCAGCAGCGTAGGGCCGAACACTGAAGCTTTCTTT. It encodes CASSVGPNTEAFF.

The rearrangement links TRBV7-6 to TRBJ2-1; 7 nucleotides match TRBD2. Trimming at V came to 7 bases and at J to 9 bases, leaving 12 bases not matched to a gene. CDR3 length: 14 residues. Per the germline V gene, CDR1 is SGHVS and CDR2 is FNYEAQ. This chain's CDR3 is CASTSGTGSSEQFF. CDR3 in DNA: TGTGCCAGCACCAGCGGGACCGGTAGTAGTGAGCAGTTCTTC.

The J gene is TRBJ2-1, the V gene TRBV5-1; 8 nucleotides agree with TRBD1. CDR1 and CDR2 from the germline V gene are SGHRS and YFSETQ. This CDR3 contains 15 residues. Losses at the gene ends were 2 bases for V and 7 bases for J; bases not matched to a gene: 8. The CDR3: CASSFQGATGNEQFF. For the CDR3, the DNA is TGCGCCAGCAGCTTCCAGGGGGCCACGGGGAATGAGCAGTTCTTC.

The CDR3 DNA sequence: TGTGCCAGCAGTTACTCGACTCGGGAGACCCAGTACTTC. It encodes CASSYSTRETQYF. V is TRBV6-5 and J is TRBJ2-5, with D hard to call. Germline-derived CDR1 and CDR2 are MNHEY and SVGAGI. This CDR3 region has 13 residues. The V gene lost 0 bases and the J gene lost 5 bases, with 7 bases spanning the gap.

On this clone: The junction departs from the called germline gene at one end, perhaps through a read error. The chain combines TRBV10-3 with TRBJ2-7, with 11 bases aligning to TRBD2. There are 16 residues in the CDR3. Per the germline V gene, CDR1 is ENHRY and CDR2 is SYGVKD. The CDR3 bases are TGTGCCATCAGTGATAGCGGGAGGGGGGATTCCTCCGAGCAGTACTTC. Translating gives CAISDSGRGDSSEQYF.

This clone appeared a few times. This sequence joins TRBV5-1 and TRBJ2-6; TRBD1 is a possible D gene (6 bases). Germline V CDR1 and CDR2: SGHRS, YFSETQ. This CDR3 is 15 amino acids long. Trimming left V 4 bases short and J 3 bases short, with 11 bases between. The CDR3 DNA reads TGCGCCAGCAGCCCTCGACAGGTTGGGGCCAACGTCCTGACTTTC. Amino acids: CASSPRQVGANVLTF.

The rearrangement links TRBV7-9 to TRBJ2-5, with TRBD2 matching over 7 bases. Germline V gene data show CDR1 as SEHNR and CDR2 as FQNEAQ (reference sequence). V was pared by 5 bases and J by 5 bases, with 8 bases of the junction left unmatched. The CDR3 sequence is 14 residues long. The CDR3 coding sequence is TGTGCCAGCAGCCCACCGGGGGGTTGGGAGACCCAGTACTTC. This translates into CASSPPGGWETQYF.

The V and J genes are TRBV4-1 and TRBJ1-5; 12 bases are shared with TRBD1. V dropped 5 bases and J dropped 0; count of bases not matched to a gene: 14. Germline CDR1 reads MGHRA; CDR2 reads YSYEKL. The CDR3 is 20 residues long. The CDR3 DNA reads as TGCGCCAGCAGCAAGGGAGTGCTGGGACAGGGGGCAGATAGCAATCAGCCCCAGCATTTT. It translates to CASSKGVLGQGADSNQPQHF.

The genes are TRBV18 and TRBJ2-5, with 11 bases fitting TRBD2. Trimming at V came to 3 bases and at J to 5 bases, leaving 8 bases not matched to a gene. Germline V lookup: CDR1 KGHSH, CDR2 LQKENI. The CDR3 has 16 residues. CDR3 in amino acids: CASSPTSSGRAETQYF. Written as DNA, the CDR3 is TGTGCCAGCTCACCGACGAGTAGCGGGAGGGCGGAGACCCAGTACTTC. Combining the CDR3 with reference TRBV18 and TRBJ2-5 gives the whole variable domain NAGVMQNPRHLVRRRGQEARLRCSPMKGHSHVYWYRQLPEEGLKFMVYLQKENIIDESGMPKERFSAEFPKEGPSILRIQQVVRGDSAAYFCASSPTSSGRAETQYFGPGTRLLVL.

J is TRBJ2-1 and V is TRBV28, with 7 bases fitting TRBD1. The CDR3 covers 14 residues. The trim removed 3 bases at V and 3 bases at J, leaving 2 bases unmatched. Germline CDR1 is MDHEN and CDR2 is SYDVKM. CDR3 in DNA: TGTGCCAGCAGTTTTAGGGGGCTCTACAATGAGCAGTTCTTC. Amino acids: CASSFRGLYNEQFF.

The table lists this clone with a count of one. This chain connects TRBV7-2 to TRBJ2-1; 15 bases are shared with TRBD2. CDR1 SGHTA and CDR2 FQGNSA come from the germline V gene. Losses at the gene ends were 0 bases for V and 3 bases for J; bases not matched to a gene: 3. The CDR3 extends over 18 amino acids. CDR3 DNA: TGTGCCAGCAGCTTAGCGTGGGGACTAGCGGGGGGCTACAATGAGCAGTTCTTC. This gives the protein CASSLAWGLAGGYNEQFF.

With regard to this clone: The junction shows a germline mismatch at one end, possibly a read error. The chain uses TRBV6-6 and TRBJ2-7; 10 nucleotides line up with TRBD2. This CDR3 contains 15 residues. Germline lookup yields CDR1 MNHNY and CDR2 SVGAGI (reference sequence). For the CDR3, the DNA is TGTGCCAGCAGTTCCTTAGCGGGAGGTGGGGACGAGCAGTGCTTC. It encodes CASSSLAGGGDEQCF.

The chain links TRBV7-9 to TRBJ2-7; the match to TRBD1 covers 9 bases. The CDR3 is 14 residues long. Per the germline V gene, CDR1 is SEHNR and CDR2 is FQNEAQ (reference sequence). After removal of 7 bases from V and 5 bases from J, the junction contained 9 bases not matched to a gene. This CDR3 reads CASTRGQGIHEQYF. The CDR3 DNA is TGTGCCAGCACCCGGGGACAGGGAATCCACGAGCAGTACTTC. The variable domain in full, completed from reference TRBV7-9 and TRBJ2-7, reads DTGVSQNPRHKITKRGQNVTFRCDPISEHNRLYWYRQTLGQGPEFLTYFQNEAQLEKSRLLSDRFSAERPKGSFSTLEIQRTEQGDSAMYLCASTRGQGIHEQYFGPGTRLTVT.

This clone showed up just a few times. The rearrangement links TRBV7-8 to TRBJ2-7; possible D gene TRBD2, 5 bases. V shed 3 bases and J shed 3 bases, with 9 bases lying between them. The CDR3 runs 13 residues. Looked up from germline, CDR1 is SGHVS and CDR2 is FQNEAQ. CDR3 sequence (DNA): TGTGCCAGCAGCTTCGAACTAGTCTACGAGCAGTACTTC. Protein sequence: CASSFELVYEQYF.

The chain links TRBV19 to TRBJ2-1, with a weak D call TRBD2 (5 bases). V lost 4 bases to trimming and J lost 8 bases, with 30 bases between them. The CDR3 consists of 19 residues. Germline CDR1 LNHDA, CDR2 SQIVND (reference sequence). CDR3 nucleotide sequence: TGTGCCAGTAGTAACCCCTCGCGGGTCGTTCTAGCCGGTACGGATGAGCAGTTCTTC. This translates into CASSNPSRVVLAGTDEQFF.

This clone was observed a few times. This rearrangement joins TRBV9 to TRBJ2-1; 7 nucleotides match TRBD2. With 0 bases clipped from V and 4 bases from J, the junction kept 7 bases outside the gene matches. Germline V CDR1 and CDR2: SGDLS, YYNGEE. This CDR3 is 16 amino acids long. The CDR3 loop is CASSVDGRAGYNEQFF. As DNA, the CDR3 is TGTGCCAGCAGCGTAGATGGGAGGGCCGGATACAATGAGCAGTTCTTC.

The rearrangement uses TRBV28 and TRBJ1-2; 8 bases are a match to TRBD1. Germline CDR1 MDHEN, CDR2 SYDVKM. The CDR3 spans 15 residues. With 5 bases clipped from V and 4 bases from J, the junction kept 9 bases outside the gene matches. The CDR3 coding sequence is TGTGCCAGCAGTCCTGGGGGAGGGACAGGCTATGGCTACACCTTC. It encodes CASSPGGGTGYGYTF.

This chain connects TRBV2 to TRBJ2-1; 9 bases are shared with TRBD2. Germline trimming cut 2 bases from V and 8 bases from J; bases unmatched to any gene: 7. Germline V gene sequence: CDR1 SNHLY, CDR2 FYNNEI. The CDR3 is 15 amino acids. CDR3 amino acids: CASSEWVAGVYEQFF. The CDR3 nucleotides are TGTGCCAGCAGTGAATGGGTAGCGGGAGTATATGAGCAGTTCTTC.